This T cell receptor beta chain was sequenced during a study of STAT3 mutations in large granular lymphocyte leukemia. Across the study: Immunosuppressive therapy was given to more than half of T-LGLL patients.

Each sample's TCRbeta library yielded on average about 40,773 productive templates. Clones were sequenced by immunoSEQ multiplex PCR, and TCRdb holds only the in-frame ones, with some missing. The top ten hold about 8.3% of the sample, which has about 10,000 clones, around 57% seen once. This clone was seen a single time. Its target is unknown. Study-wide findings and caveats: All newly emerging clones after therapy were STAT3 wild type. Every T-LGLL patient had at least one immunodominant TCRbeta clonotype.

There are 15 residues in the CDR3. Looked up from germline, CDR1 is SEHNR and CDR2 is FQNEAQ (reference sequence). V was clipped by 5 bases and J by 5 bases; unmatched bases: 8. The chain uses TRBV7-9 and TRBJ2-5; the match to TRBD2 covers 10 bases. Sample: peripheral blood mononuclear cells. The TCR was taken from a boy younger than 18 with T-cell large granular lymphocyte leukemia. Some clones in this sample may be carry-over from other donors' samples. CDR3: CASSDGTSVRETQYF. DNA of the CDR3: TGTGCCAGCAGCGACGGGACTAGCGTGAGGGAGACCCAGTACTTC.